This TCR beta chain was found in a study of blood T cells in healthy people across ages. On this clonotype: Antigen unknown.

Whole-study results and caveats: Since the PBMCs were unsorted, naive and antigen-experienced cells could not be conclusively compared.

Healthy Caucasians from Russia aged roughly 6 to 95 served as donors. Per sample, no less than 6 micrograms of total RNA were extracted. Primed by a sample-barcoded 5' primer and a J-beta primer mix, a second PCR proceeded for roughly 6 to 12 cycles. MiXCR, applied by TCRdb to the 5' RACE reads, yields one record per CDR3 protein. Of hundreds of thousands of distinct CDR3 sequences listed, approximately 52% are singletons. Looked up from germline, CDR1 is PRHDT and CDR2 is FYEKMQ (reference sequence). CDR3 size: 17 residues. V lost 3 bases, J lost 7 bases, and 12 bases stayed unmatched. This receptor was taken from a woman of 80 years or more in good health. The V call is TRBV13, the J call TRBJ1-6; 7 bases agree with TRBD1. The sequenced material came from blood. The CDR3 coding sequence is TGTGCCAGCAGCTTGGGCTCAGGTGGACAGGAAAATTCACCCCTCCACTTT. Translation gives CASSLGSGGQENSPLHF.